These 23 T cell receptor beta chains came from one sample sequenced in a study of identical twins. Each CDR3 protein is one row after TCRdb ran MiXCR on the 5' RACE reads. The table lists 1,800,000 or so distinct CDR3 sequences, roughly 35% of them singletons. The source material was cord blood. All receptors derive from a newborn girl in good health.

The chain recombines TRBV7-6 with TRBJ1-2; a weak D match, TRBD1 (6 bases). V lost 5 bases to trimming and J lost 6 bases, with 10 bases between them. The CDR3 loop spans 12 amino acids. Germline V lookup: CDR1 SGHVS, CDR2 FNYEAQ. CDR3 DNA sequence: TGTGCCAGCAGCCCAGAGGGGGATGGCTACACCTTC. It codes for CASSPEGDGYTF.

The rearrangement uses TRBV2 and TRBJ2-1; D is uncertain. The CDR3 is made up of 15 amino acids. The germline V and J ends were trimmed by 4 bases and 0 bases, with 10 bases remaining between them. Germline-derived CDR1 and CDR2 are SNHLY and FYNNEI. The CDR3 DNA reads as TGTGCCAGCAGTGGGGTCTCCCCCTCCTACAATGAGCAGTTCTTC. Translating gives CASSGVSPSYNEQFF.

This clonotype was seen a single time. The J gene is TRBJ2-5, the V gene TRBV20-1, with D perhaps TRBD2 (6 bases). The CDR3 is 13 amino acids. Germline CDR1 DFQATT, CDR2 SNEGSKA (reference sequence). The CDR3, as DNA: TGCAGCGCTCGGGACTCCTGGCAAGAGACCCAGTACTTC. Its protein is CSARDSWQETQYF.

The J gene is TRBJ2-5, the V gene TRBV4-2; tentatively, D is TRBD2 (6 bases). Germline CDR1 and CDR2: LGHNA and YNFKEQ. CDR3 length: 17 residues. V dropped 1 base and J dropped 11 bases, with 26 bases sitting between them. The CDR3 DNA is TGTGCCAGCAGCCAAGGGGGGAAGGGAGGCCCCGCGGAGGTGCAGTACTTC. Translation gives CASSQGGKGGPAEVQYF.

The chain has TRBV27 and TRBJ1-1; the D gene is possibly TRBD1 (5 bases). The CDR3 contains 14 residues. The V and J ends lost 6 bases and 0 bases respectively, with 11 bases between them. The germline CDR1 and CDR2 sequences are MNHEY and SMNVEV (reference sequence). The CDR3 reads CASSREGMNTEAFF. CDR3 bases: TGTGCCAGCAGCAGGGAGGGCATGAACACTGAAGCTTTCTTT.

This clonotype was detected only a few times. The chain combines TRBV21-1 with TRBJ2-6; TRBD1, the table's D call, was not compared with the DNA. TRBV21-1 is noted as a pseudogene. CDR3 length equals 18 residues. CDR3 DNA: TGTGCCAGCAGCAAAGCTGGGACAGGCCGCTCTGGGGCCAACGTCCTGACTTTC. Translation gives CASSKAGTGRSGANVLTF.

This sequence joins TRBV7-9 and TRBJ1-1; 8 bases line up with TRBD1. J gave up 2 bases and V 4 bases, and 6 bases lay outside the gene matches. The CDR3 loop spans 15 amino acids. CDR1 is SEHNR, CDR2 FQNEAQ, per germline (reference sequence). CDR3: CASSWADRGNTEAFF. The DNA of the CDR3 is TGTGCCAGCAGCTGGGCTGACAGGGGAAACACTGAAGCTTTCTTT.

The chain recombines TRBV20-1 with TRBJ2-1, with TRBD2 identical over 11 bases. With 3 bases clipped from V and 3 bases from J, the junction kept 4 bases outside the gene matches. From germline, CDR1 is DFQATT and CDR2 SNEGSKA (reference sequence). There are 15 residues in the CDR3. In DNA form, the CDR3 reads TGCAGTGCTAGCACACTAGCGGGGGTCTACAATGAGCAGTTCTTC. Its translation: CSASTLAGVYNEQFF.

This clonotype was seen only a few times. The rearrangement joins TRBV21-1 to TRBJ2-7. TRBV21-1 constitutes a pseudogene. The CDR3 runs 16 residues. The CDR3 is CASSKAGRLNYYEQYF. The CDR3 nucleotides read TGTGCCAGCAGCAAAGCTGGCAGACTTAATTACTACGAGCAGTACTTC.

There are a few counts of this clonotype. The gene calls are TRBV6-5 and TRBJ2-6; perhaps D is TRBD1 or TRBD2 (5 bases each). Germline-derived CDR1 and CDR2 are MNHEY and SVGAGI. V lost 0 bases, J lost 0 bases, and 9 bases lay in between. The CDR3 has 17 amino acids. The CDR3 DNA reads TGTGCCAGCAGTTACTCGAGGGGTTCCTCTGGGGCCAACGTCCTGACTTTC. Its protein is CASSYSRGSSGANVLTF.

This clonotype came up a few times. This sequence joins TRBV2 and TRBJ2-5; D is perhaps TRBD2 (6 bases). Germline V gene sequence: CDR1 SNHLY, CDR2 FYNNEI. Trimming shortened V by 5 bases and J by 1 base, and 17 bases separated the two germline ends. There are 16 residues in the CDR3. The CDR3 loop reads CASSRTTSRLQETQYF. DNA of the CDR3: TGTGCCAGCAGTCGCACCACTAGCCGACTCCAAGAGACCCAGTACTTC.

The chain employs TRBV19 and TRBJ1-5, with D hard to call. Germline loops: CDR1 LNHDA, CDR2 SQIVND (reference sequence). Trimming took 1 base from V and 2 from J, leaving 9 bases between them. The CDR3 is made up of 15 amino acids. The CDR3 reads CASSIVQEGNQPQHF. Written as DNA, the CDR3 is TGTGCCAGTAGTATAGTCCAGGAAGGCAATCAGCCCCAGCATTTT.

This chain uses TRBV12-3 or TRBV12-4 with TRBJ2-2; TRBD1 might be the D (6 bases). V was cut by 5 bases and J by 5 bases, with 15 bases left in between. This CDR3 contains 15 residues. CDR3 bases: TGTGCCAGCAGTCTTAGGACAGTCTTTACCGGGGAGCTGTTTTTT. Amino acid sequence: CASSLRTVFTGELFF.

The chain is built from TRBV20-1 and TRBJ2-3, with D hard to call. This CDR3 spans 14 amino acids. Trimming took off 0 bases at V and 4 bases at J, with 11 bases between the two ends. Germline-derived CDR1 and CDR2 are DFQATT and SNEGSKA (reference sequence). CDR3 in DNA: TGCAGTGCTAGAGATCTTAATGCAGCAGATACGCAGTATTTT. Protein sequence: CSARDLNAADTQYF.

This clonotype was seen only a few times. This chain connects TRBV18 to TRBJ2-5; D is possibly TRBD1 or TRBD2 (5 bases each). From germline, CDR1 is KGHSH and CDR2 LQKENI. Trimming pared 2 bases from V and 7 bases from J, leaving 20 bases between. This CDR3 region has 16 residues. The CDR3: CASSPTLLGQEGTQYF. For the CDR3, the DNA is TGTGCCAGCTCACCAACCCTTTTAGGACAAGAGGGGACCCAGTACTTC.

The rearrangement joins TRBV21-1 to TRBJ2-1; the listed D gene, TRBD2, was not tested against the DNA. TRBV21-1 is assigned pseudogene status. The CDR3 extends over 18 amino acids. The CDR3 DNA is TGTGCCAGCAGCATTCCCGGGACTAGCCCTAACAAGTACAATGAGCAGTTCTTC. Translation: CASSIPGTSPNKYNEQFF.

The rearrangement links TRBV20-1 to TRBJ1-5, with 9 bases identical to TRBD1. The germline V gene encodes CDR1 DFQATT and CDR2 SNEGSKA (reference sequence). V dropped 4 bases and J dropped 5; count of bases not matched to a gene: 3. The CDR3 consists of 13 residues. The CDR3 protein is CSAITGGYQPQHF. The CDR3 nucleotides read TGCAGTGCTATTACAGGGGGCTATCAGCCCCAGCATTTT.

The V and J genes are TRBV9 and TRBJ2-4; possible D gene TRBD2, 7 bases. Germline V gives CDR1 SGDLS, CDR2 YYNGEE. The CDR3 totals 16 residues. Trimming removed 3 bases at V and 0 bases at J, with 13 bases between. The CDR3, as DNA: TGTGCCAGCAGCGAGGGGGGGGGCCTAGCCAAAAACATTCAGTACTTC. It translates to CASSEGGGLAKNIQYF.

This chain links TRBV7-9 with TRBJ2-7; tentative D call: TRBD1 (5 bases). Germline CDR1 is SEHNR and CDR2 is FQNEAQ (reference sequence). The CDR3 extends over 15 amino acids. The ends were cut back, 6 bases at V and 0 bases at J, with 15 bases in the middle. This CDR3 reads CASRYFTGHSYEQYF. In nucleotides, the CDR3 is TGTGCCAGCAGGTATTTTACAGGACACTCCTACGAGCAGTACTTC.

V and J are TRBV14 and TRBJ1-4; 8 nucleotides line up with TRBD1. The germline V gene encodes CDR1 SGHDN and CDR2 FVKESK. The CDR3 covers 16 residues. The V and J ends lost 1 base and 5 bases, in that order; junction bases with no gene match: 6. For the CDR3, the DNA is TGTGCCAGCAGCCAAGCAAGGGGACAGGACAATGAAAAACTGTTTTTT. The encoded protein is CASSQARGQDNEKLFF.

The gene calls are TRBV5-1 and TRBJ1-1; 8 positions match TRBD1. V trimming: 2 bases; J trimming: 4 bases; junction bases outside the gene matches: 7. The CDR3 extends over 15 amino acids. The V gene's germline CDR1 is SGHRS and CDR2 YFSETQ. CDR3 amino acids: CASSFTTGVGTEAFF. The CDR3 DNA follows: TGCGCCAGCAGCTTTACGACAGGGGTGGGCACTGAAGCTTTCTTT.

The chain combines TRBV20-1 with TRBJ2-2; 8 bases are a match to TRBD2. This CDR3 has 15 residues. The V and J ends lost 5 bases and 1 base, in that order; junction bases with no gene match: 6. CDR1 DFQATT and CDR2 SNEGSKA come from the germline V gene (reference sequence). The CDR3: CSASPTSVNTGELFF. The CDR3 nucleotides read TGCAGTGCTTCCCCGACTAGCGTGAACACCGGGGAGCTGTTTTTT.

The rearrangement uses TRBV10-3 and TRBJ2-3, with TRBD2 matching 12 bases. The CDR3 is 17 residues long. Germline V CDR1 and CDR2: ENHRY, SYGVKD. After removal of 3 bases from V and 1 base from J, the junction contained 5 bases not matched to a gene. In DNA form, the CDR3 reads TGTGCCATCAGTGACCACCGACTAGCGGGGGGCACAGATACGCAGTATTTT. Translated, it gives CAISDHRLAGGTDTQYF.